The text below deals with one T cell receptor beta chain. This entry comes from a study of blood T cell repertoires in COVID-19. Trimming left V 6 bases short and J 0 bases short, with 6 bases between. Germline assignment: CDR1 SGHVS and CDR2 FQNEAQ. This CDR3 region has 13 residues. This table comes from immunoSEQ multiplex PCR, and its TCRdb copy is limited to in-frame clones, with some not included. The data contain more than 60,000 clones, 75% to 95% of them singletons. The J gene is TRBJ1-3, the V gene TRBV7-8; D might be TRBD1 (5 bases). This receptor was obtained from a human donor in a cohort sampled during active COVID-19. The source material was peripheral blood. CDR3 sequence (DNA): TGTGCCAGCAGAGGGGACTCTGGAAACACCATATATTTT. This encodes CASRGDSGNTIYF.